This TCR beta chain was sequenced in a study of blood T cell repertoires in COVID-19 (dated by TCRdb to 2020 to 2022). Study-wide context: The collaborator samples originated in the United States, Italy and Spain and spanned the acute and convalescent phases of COVID-19. The prospective study material was composed of cDNA or gDNA derived from T cells, B-cell-depleted T cells, or PBMCs. The dataset comprised deeply sampled blood TCRbeta repertoires from subjects exposed to, actively infected with, or recovered from COVID-19. A freely available public database, intended as a resource for researchers studying the immune response to SARS-CoV-2, is where the repertoires were released. The samples were drawn from the first 160 participants of the ongoing ImmuneRACE study and from some 1,300 subjects provided by 6 global collaborators. The sample metadata nearly always contained a de-identified subject ID, COVID-19 status, age in years and sex. HLA class I and class II types, where available, came from metadata supplied by the sample provider rather than from assay-based typing.

Results the study describes overall, beyond this receptor: How much clinical and demographic metadata was included differed by source and by participant, and the metadata was provided uncurated.

TCRbeta CDR3 regions were amplified from genomic DNA by means of the immunoSEQ Assay, a bias-controlled multiplex PCR. Processing in the source paper ran as follows. Nucleated cell counts per sample were estimated from amplification of reference gene primers within the assay. Sequence reads were collapsed and filtered to measure the absolute abundance of every unique TCRbeta CDR3 rearrangement. For each sample, productive Simpson clonality was calculated as the square root of Simpson's diversity index over productive rearrangements. This immuneACCESS table, as held by TCRdb, lists in-frame sequences with V and J called but not all clones. Of the missing ones, under half trace to an unresolved V gene in checked studies; the others have no known cause. The DNA gave D and trimming, while V, J and clone size come from that table. The sample table shows over 250,000 clones, and approximately 90% are seen once. The ten largest clones capture around 13% of the sample.

A word on this clone: The antigen it binds to is not known. There are no base qualities to consult, and no much larger clone falls within one base.

From the germline V gene, CDR1 is MDHEN and CDR2 is SYDVKM. Trimmed from V: 6 bases; trimmed from J: 7 bases; junction bases lacking a gene match: 9. There are 15 amino acids in the CDR3, from cysteine to phenylalanine inclusive. Kept here is only the CDR3 DNA, which spans 45 bases and is read in frame from base 1. Collaborating institutions collected whole blood in K2EDTA tubes following their own protocols. For TCRbeta analysis, collaborators shipped samples as frozen whole blood, isolated PBMCs, or DNA extracted from either of those sample types. This sequence uses TRBV28 and TRBJ2-1; 10 middle bases align to TRBD2. This sequence originates from an older woman with acute or convalescent COVID-19. Sample: peripheral blood. Read as DNA, the sequence is TGTGCCAGCAGAGGAGCGGGAGGGCCTGGGAATGAGCAGTTCTTC. This yields the protein CASRGAGGPGNEQFF. When the CDR3 is completed using the reference TRBV28 and TRBJ2-1 genes on either side, the full variable domain is DVKVTQSSRYLVKRTGEKVFLECVQDMDHENMFWYRQDPGLGLRLIYFSYDVKMKEKGDIPEGYSVSREKKERFSLILESASTNQTSMYLCASRGAGGPGNEQFFGPGTRLTVL.